This T cell receptor beta chain was identified in a study of OX40 agonist ivuxolimab in advanced cancers. About the study: Administration of intravenous ivuxolimab to patients occurred every 2 weeks at 0.01 to 10 mg/kg.

CDR3 size: 15 residues. From germline, CDR1 is SGHKS and CDR2 YYEKEE (reference sequence). Trimming pared 5 bases from V and 7 bases from J, leaving 18 bases between. The assay was immunoSEQ multiplex PCR, and TCRdb's table has in-frame clones only and misses some. This table holds about 14,000 clones, around 77% found once. Patients with autoimmune history or systemic immunosuppression were excluded. The chain couples TRBV5-5 to TRBJ2-2, with TRBD2 as a possible D gene (6 bases). This TCR was recovered from an adult with an advanced solid tumor such as melanoma, head and neck, liver or kidney cancer. The sequencing used CD4+ or CD8+ T cells sorted from blood, collected in a trial of the OX40 agonist ivuxolimab. CDR3 in DNA: TGTGCCAGCAGATCCCGACTAGAGAGAGGCGGGGAGCTGTTTTTT. It yields the protein CASRSRLERGGELFF.